This T cell receptor (beta chain) is from a study of blood T cell repertoires in COVID-19. About the research overall: The United States, Italy and Spain supplied acute and convalescent COVID-19 samples. PBMCs, B-cell-depleted T cells, or T cells provided the cDNA or gDNA that made up the material.

The CDR3 totals 14 residues. Trimming at V came to 6 bases and at J to 1 base, leaving 5 bases not matched to a gene. CDR1 MDHEN and CDR2 SYDVKM come from the germline V gene. Methods used by the authors: Using reference gene primer amplification, nucleated cell counts were estimated. Assay: immunoSEQ multiplex PCR; the TCRdb copy retains only in-frame clones and omits some. The DNA was the basis for D and trimming; V, J and clone size are from that table. The sample holds tens of thousands of clones, 82% seen once. Only a few counts were recorded for this clone. This clonotype was obtained from a man between 45 and 60 years old with active or convalescent COVID-19. Sequenced: peripheral blood. This sequence joins TRBV28 and TRBJ1-2, with TRBD1 identical over 7 bases. As DNA, the CDR3 is TGTGCCAGCAGGTCACAGGGGATTAACTATGGCTACACCTTC. Protein sequence: CASRSQGINYGYTF.